This is a list of T cell receptor beta chains from one sample in a study of blood T cells in healthy people across ages. TCRdb re-analysed the 5' RACE reads in MiXCR, keeping a single row per CDR3 protein. The sample lists about 1.8 million distinct CDR3 sequences; roughly 52% were seen once. The sequenced material came from blood. The receptors were sampled from a woman aged 40 to 50 in good health. The conserved cysteine and the conserved F or W are not part of the CDR3 here. A D gene is named only where the DNA matches it firmly.

V gene,D gene,CDR3 protein
TRBV20-1,TRBD2,SARDEGQGLAGGSTDTQY
TRBV28,TRBD1,ASSLSRGLGTQY
TRBV4-1,-,ASSQERLSGTLGYT
TRBV4-2,-,ASSQKAGEAKNIQY
TRBV3-1,-,ASSQEPDSSFAQY
TRBV27,-,ASSLPLNEQF
TRBV28,TRBD1,ASTKTGGIGANVLT
TRBV10-1,TRBD1,ASSEIRGQNEQY
TRBV6-2/TRBV6-3,TRBD1,ASKGSDRAVEAKNIQY
TRBV6-2/TRBV6-3,-,ASSYSGGKEQY
TRBV7-8,-,ASRKNRASYEQY
TRBV6-1,-,ASSERALDRRTDTQY
TRBV6-2/TRBV6-3,-,ASSYSRWGYTDTQY
TRBV10-3,-,AISGTGGSTDTQY
TRBV20-1,-,RGAGSDEQF
TRBV4-3,-,ASSQDGPSGATDTQY
TRBV5-1,-,ASRPPPFETQY
TRBV10-1,TRBD1,ARGEEPGQAFRDQETQY
TRBV4-3,-,ASSQDPGDYPKNIQY
TRBV2,-,ASSDPANYGYT
TRBV20-1,-,SATFDWGEQF
TRBV15,-,ATSRDYVEQY
TRBV5-4,TRBD1,ASSLGDRGYDTDTQY
TRBV29-1,-,SARVPSTYYGYT
TRBV20-1,-,SVRGGVKGDTQY
TRBV9,TRBD1,ASSETGGVQF
TRBV2,TRBD1,ASGDRGQDTQY
TRBV6-1,TRBD1,ASRRQGATTITADTQY
TRBV7-2,-,ASSPPQGTRREQF
TRBV20-1,-,SASRVSPLH
TRBV10-1,-,ASSESGRGETQY
TRBV7-2,-,ASSSHLGGTEAF
TRBV2,TRBD1,ASSLPGQEETQY
TRBV20-1,TRBD2,SARGLASYNEQF
TRBV13,-,ASSWGPGVGVEKLF
TRBV20-1,-,SAPRQGLETQY
TRBV20-1,-,SAPGAQGNTIY
TRBV6-6,-,ASTAGPISQPQH
TRBV3-1,TRBD1,ASSQAVARDSEQY
TRBV20-1,-,SARGYTNRETQY
TRBV20-1,TRBD2,SAAPPLAGGRSTQY
TRBV6-5,-,ASSYRWDEQF
TRBV29-1,-,SVDRDNTGELF
TRBV5-1,-,ASSFRTAGATDTQY
TRBV7-7,-,ASSLDRLQETQY
TRBV4-1,-,ASSQGGGLGYT